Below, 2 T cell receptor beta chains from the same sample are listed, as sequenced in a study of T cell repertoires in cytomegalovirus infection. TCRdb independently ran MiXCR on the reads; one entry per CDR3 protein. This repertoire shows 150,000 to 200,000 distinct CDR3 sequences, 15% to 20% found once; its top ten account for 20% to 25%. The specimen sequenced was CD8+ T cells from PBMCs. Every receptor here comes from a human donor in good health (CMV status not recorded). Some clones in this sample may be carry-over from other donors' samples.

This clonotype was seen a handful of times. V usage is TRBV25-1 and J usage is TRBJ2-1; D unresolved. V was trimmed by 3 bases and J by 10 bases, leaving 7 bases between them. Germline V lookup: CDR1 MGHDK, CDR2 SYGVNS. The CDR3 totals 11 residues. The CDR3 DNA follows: TGTGCCAGCAGTGATCTCCGAGAGCAGTTCTTC. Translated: CASSDLREQFF.

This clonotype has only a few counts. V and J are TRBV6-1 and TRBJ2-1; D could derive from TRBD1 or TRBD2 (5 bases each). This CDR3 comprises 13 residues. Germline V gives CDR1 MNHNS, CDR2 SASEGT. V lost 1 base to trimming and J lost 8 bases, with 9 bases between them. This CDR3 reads CASSEVLGDEQFF. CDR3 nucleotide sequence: TGTGCCAGCAGTGAAGTGTTGGGGGATGAGCAGTTCTTC.